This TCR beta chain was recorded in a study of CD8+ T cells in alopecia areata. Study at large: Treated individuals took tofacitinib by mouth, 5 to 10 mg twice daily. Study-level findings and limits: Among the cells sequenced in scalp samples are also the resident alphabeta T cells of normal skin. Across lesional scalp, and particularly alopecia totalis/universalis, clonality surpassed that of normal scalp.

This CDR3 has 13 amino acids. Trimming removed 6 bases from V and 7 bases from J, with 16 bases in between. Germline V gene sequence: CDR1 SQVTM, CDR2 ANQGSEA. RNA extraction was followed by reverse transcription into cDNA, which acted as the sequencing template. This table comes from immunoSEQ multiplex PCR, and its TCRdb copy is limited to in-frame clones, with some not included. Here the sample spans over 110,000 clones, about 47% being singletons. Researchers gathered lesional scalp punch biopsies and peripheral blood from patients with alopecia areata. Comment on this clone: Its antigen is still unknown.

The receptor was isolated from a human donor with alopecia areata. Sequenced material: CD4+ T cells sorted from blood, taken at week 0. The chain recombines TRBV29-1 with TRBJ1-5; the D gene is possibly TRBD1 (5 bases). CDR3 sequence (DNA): TGCAGCGTATCCACAGGTGAACGCCAGCCCCAGCATTTT. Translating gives CSVSTGERQPQHF.